At least ten counts were recorded for the clone carrying this T cell receptor (beta chain). What it binds is unknown. These data belong to a study of human T cells and chemical hapten exposure. Study-level results: Versus controls, expanded TCRs had significantly more large CDR3 similarity clusters.

J lost 3 bases, V lost 4 bases, and 13 bases had no gene match. This CDR3 has 17 amino acids. Germline V gives CDR1 MNHEY, CDR2 SVGAGI. Time point indicated: pre-sensitization, week 0. Treatment indicated: therapeutic diphenylcyclopropenone sensitization with weekly scalp DPC. The library put unique molecular identifiers onto individual cDNA molecules. In the source study's methods: Per sample, the median was roughly 96,000 TCRs, with values from around 20,000 to 690,000. TCRdb fed the RACE reads into MiXCR, producing one record per CDR3 protein. These V and J calls are TCRdb output, not the study's own analysis. Among some 70,000 distinct CDR3 sequences listed, 9.5% to 13% were seen once.

The gene calls are TRBV6-5 and TRBJ2-7, with 9 bases lining up with TRBD1. This material consisted of whole blood, taken in connection with sensitization to the hapten diphenylcyclopropenone (DPC). The TCR comes from a woman between 45 and 65 years old with alopecia areata. Some clones in this sample may be carry-over from other donors' samples. The CDR3 region is CASSSPRGTGGFYEQYF. CDR3 nucleotides: TGTGCCAGCAGTTCACCCCGTGGCACAGGGGGCTTCTACGAGCAGTACTTC.